These 26 T cell receptor beta chains came from one sample sequenced in a study of shared clonotypes between healthy human individuals. Measured with immunoSEQ multiplex PCR; TCRdb has only the in-frame clones, and not every one. Of 450,000 to 550,000 clones in the sample, about four fifths are singletons; the top ten hold over 10%. Sequenced sample: PBMCs. The receptors were sampled from a woman aged 40 to 55 in good health. Some clones in this sample may be carry-over from other donors' samples.

The chain has TRBV30 and TRBJ2-7, with TRBD2 matching over 9 bases. Germline-derived CDR1 and CDR2 are GTSNPN and SVGIG (reference sequence). Trimming at V came to 4 bases and at J to 5 bases, leaving 6 bases not matched to a gene. This CDR3 region has 13 residues. The CDR3 spells CAWTQGLAHEQYF. DNA of the CDR3: TGTGCCTGGACACAGGGACTAGCCCACGAGCAGTACTTC.

The rearrangement joins TRBV6-1 to TRBJ2-1; the match to TRBD2 covers 11 bases. The trim removed 2 bases at V and 12 bases at J, leaving 6 bases unmatched. The CDR3 consists of 14 residues. Germline loops: CDR1 MNHNS, CDR2 SASEGT. CDR3 sequence reads: CASSESTSGTSQFF. In nucleotides, the CDR3 is TGTGCCAGCAGTGAATCGACTAGCGGGACCTCGCAGTTCTTC.

This chain uses TRBV7-2 with TRBJ2-2, with TRBD1 matching 8 bases. Germline V CDR1 and CDR2: SGHTA, FQGNSA. With 5 bases clipped from V and 3 bases from J, the junction kept 11 bases outside the gene matches. This CDR3 is built from 17 residues. The CDR3 nucleotides read TGTGCCAGCAGCGTGGACAGGGCTCGGATCGACACCGGGGAGCTGTTTTTT. It encodes CASSVDRARIDTGELFF.

The gene calls are TRBV5-4 and TRBJ1-1; a possible D gene is TRBD1 (5 bases). Trimming stripped 2 bases from V and 1 base from J, with 15 bases between. The CDR3 loop spans 16 amino acids. In germline, CDR1 is SGHNT, CDR2 YYREEE (reference sequence). This chain's CDR3 is CASSFGGGRRNTEAFF. CDR3 bases: TGTGCCAGCAGCTTTGGGGGGGGACGTAGGAACACTGAAGCTTTCTTT.

V and J are TRBV19 and TRBJ2-1; 14 bases agree with TRBD2. Losses at the gene ends were 9 bases for V and 4 bases for J; bases not matched to a gene: 14. The germline gives CDR1 LNHDA, CDR2 SQIVND (reference sequence). This CDR3 region has 18 residues. The CDR3: CASANLGTSGSLYNEQFF. DNA of the CDR3: TGTGCCAGCGCCAATTTAGGGACTAGCGGGAGTTTGTACAATGAGCAGTTCTTC.

The CDR3 loop is CASSSGLAGVTEQFF. In DNA, the CDR3 is TGTGCCAGCAGCTCGGGACTAGCGGGAGTCACTGAGCAGTTCTTC. The rearrangement uses TRBV7-3 and TRBJ2-1, with 14 positions matching TRBD2. CDR3 length: 15 residues. Germline CDR1 is SGHTA and CDR2 is FQGTGA. V was pared by 4 bases and J by 9 bases, with 5 bases of the junction left unmatched.

V is TRBV21-1 and J is TRBJ2-3. TRBV21-1 is designated a pseudogene. The CDR3 runs to 15 residues. The CDR3 here is CASSPRQEGTDTQYF. In nucleotides, the CDR3 is TGTGCCAGCAGCCCCCGACAGGAGGGGACAGATACGCAGTATTTT.

This clone has only one observation. The chain employs TRBV28 and TRBJ1-6; the D gene is possibly TRBD1 (6 bases). This CDR3 contains 17 residues. The V and J ends lost 2 bases and 5 bases respectively, with 16 bases between them. CDR1 is MDHEN, CDR2 SYDVKM, per germline. The CDR3 sequence is CASSLRLGTRHNSPLHF. As DNA, the CDR3 is TGTGCCAGCAGTTTAAGGCTCGGGACACGGCATAATTCACCCCTCCACTTT.

The sample holds a few counts of this clone. One junction end does not reproduce the germline sequence, and a read error may be involved. The chain is built from TRBV5-1 and TRBJ2-3; tentative D call: TRBD2 (6 bases). This CDR3 contains 12 residues. CDR1 and CDR2 (germline): SGHRS, YFSETQ. CDR3 residues: CASSLNGGLQDF. In DNA, the CDR3 is TGCGCCAGCAGCTTGAATGGGGGACTCCAAGATTTT.

The rearrangement uses TRBV4-1 and TRBJ2-3, with 9 bases aligning to TRBD2. This CDR3 has 17 amino acids. Germline V gene lookup returns CDR1 MGHRA and CDR2 YSYEKL. Germline trimming cut 0 bases from V and 6 bases from J; bases unmatched to any gene: 10. CDR3 sequence: CASSQDGGGSGSDTQYF. The CDR3 DNA sequence: TGCGCCAGCAGCCAAGATGGTGGCGGTAGCGGGAGTGATACGCAGTATTTT.

This chain uses TRBV5-4 with TRBJ2-2; 7 bases are shared with TRBD1. The CDR3 spans 13 residues. V gave up 4 bases and J gave up 7 bases; unmatched junction bases: 4. The germline V gene has CDR1 SGHNT and CDR2 YYREEE (reference sequence). The CDR3 is CASSADRDGELFF. Written as DNA, the CDR3 is TGTGCCAGCAGCGCCGACAGGGACGGGGAGCTGTTTTTT.

The V and J genes are TRBV20-1 and TRBJ1-2; D ambiguous. V dropped 3 bases and J dropped 1 base, with 3 bases sitting between them. This CDR3 is built from 11 residues. Germline-derived CDR1 and CDR2 are DFQATT and SNEGSKA (reference sequence). The CDR3 sequence: CSASDNYGYTF. Written as DNA, the CDR3 is TGCAGTGCTAGCGATAACTATGGCTACACCTTC.

The J gene is TRBJ2-7, the V gene TRBV28; 8 bases match TRBD1. The CDR3 consists of 13 residues. V lost 8 bases to trimming and J lost 2 bases; unmatched junction nucleotides: 5. Germline values: CDR1 MDHEN, CDR2 SYDVKM. CDR3 amino acids: CASETGVAYEQYF. DNA for the CDR3: TGTGCCAGCGAGACAGGGGTGGCCTACGAGCAGTACTTC.

This chain uses TRBV28 with TRBJ2-7; TRBD2 matches at 8 bases. The CDR3 consists of 16 residues. Germline CDR1 is MDHEN and CDR2 is SYDVKM. Unmatched junction bases numbered 15, after V lost 4 bases and J lost 7 bases. In DNA form, the CDR3 reads TGTGCCAGCAGTTCCCCATCCTCAAGCGGGGGAGCGGAGCAGTACTTC. It is translated as CASSSPSSSGGAEQYF.

This chain uses TRBV7-3 with TRBJ2-7; 7 nucleotides agree with TRBD2. Germline V CDR1 and CDR2: SGHTA, FQGTGA. J lost 1 base, V lost 2 bases, and 5 bases had no gene match. The CDR3 covers 15 residues. CDR3 bases: TGTGCCAGCAGCTTAGGGGCTAGCGGTTCCTACGAGCAGTACTTC. Its protein is CASSLGASGSYEQYF.

The V gene is TRBV5-1, the J gene TRBJ2-3; TRBD1 matches at 7 bases. From germline, CDR1 is SGHRS and CDR2 YFSETQ. Unmatched junction bases numbered 11, after V lost 6 bases and J lost 1 base. The CDR3 is 16 amino acids. The CDR3 coding sequence is TGCGCCAGCACCCTGGGGGTTGGGACAGGCACAGATACGCAGTATTTT. The encoded protein is CASTLGVGTGTDTQYF.

The J gene is TRBJ2-7, the V gene TRBV6-1, with TRBD2 matching over 13 bases. Germline V lookup: CDR1 MNHNS, CDR2 SASEGT. Unmatched junction bases numbered 6, after V lost 7 bases and J lost 3 bases. This CDR3 is 15 amino acids long. The CDR3 DNA reads TGTGCCAGCAAAGGGACTAGCGGGAACCTCTACGAGCAGTACTTC. This translates into CASKGTSGNLYEQYF.

The rearrangement links TRBV7-9 to TRBJ1-4, with D unresolved. Germline V gene data show CDR1 as SEHNR and CDR2 as FQNEAQ (reference sequence). V lost 1 base to trimming and J lost 4 bases, with 7 bases between them. The CDR3 covers 14 residues. The CDR3: CASSLGALNEKLFF. The CDR3 nucleotides read TGTGCCAGCAGCTTAGGTGCCCTTAATGAAAAACTGTTTTTT.

This chain joins TRBV6-1 and TRBJ2-7; TRBD2 matches at 8 bases. Germline assignment: CDR1 MNHNS and CDR2 SASEGT. CDR3 length: 14 residues. J gave up 3 bases and V 1 base, and 2 bases lay outside the gene matches. CDR3 nucleotides: TGTGCCAGCAGTGAAGAGCGGGAGCTCTACGAGCAGTACTTC. Protein sequence: CASSEERELYEQYF.

J is TRBJ2-3 and V is TRBV2, with D unclear. Germline values: CDR1 SNHLY, CDR2 FYNNEI. Trimming took 4 bases from V and 2 from J, leaving 7 bases between them. The length of the CDR3 is 13 residues. The CDR3 loop reads CASSVAITDTQYF. CDR3 nucleotides: TGTGCCAGCAGTGTAGCCATCACAGATACGCAGTATTTT.

This sequence joins TRBV19 and TRBJ2-2, with D uncertain. V was clipped by 4 bases and J by 6 bases, with 6 bases between them. Germline CDR1 is LNHDA and CDR2 is SQIVND (reference sequence). This CDR3 has 12 amino acids. CDR3 protein: CASSRIPGELFF. CDR3 DNA: TGTGCCAGTAGTAGAATCCCCGGGGAGCTGTTTTTT. The full variable domain, rest sourced from reference TRBV19 and TRBJ2-2, is DGGITQSPKYLFRKEGQNVTLSCEQNLNHDAMYWYRQDPGQGLRLIYYSQIVNDFQKGDIAEGYSVSREKKESFPLTVTSAQKNPTAFYLCASSRIPGELFFGEGSRLTVL.

The rearrangement joins TRBV10-2 to TRBJ2-1, with 10 bases aligning to TRBD2. This CDR3 has 19 amino acids. V shed 2 bases, J shed 1 base, and the junction held 11 bases outside the gene matches. Looked up from germline, CDR1 is WSHSY and CDR2 is SAAADI. Here the CDR3 reads CASSELAGVGPGSYNEQFF. CDR3 bases: TGCGCCAGCAGTGAGCTAGCGGGAGTGGGGCCCGGGTCCTACAATGAGCAGTTCTTC.

The rearrangement uses TRBV4-2 and TRBJ2-1; D assignment may be TRBD1 or TRBD2 (6 bases each). The CDR3 spans 20 residues. Looked up from germline, CDR1 is LGHNA and CDR2 is YNFKEQ. V lost 3 bases and J 4 bases, leaving 28 bases between the germline ends. CDR3 nucleotide sequence: TGTGCCAGCAGCCAGAAGCCGTTAAACCGGGGACTTACAGGGTACAATGAGCAGTTCTTC. It codes for CASSQKPLNRGLTGYNEQFF.

This clone was picked up many times. This chain's CDR3 is CASSSSGTGENIQYF. The CDR3 DNA sequence: TGTGCCAGCAGTTCCTCGGGGACAGGAGAAAACATTCAGTACTTC. The chain uses TRBV28 and TRBJ2-4, with 8 bases that match TRBD1. V was pared by 4 bases and J by 5 bases, with 7 bases of the junction left unmatched. Germline CDR1 MDHEN, CDR2 SYDVKM. CDR3 size: 15 residues.

Comment on this clone: This may be a read error, as it is one base from a much larger clone. At the DNA level, this CDR3 is encoded by other sequences in the same sample as well. The chain is built from TRBV28 and TRBJ2-3; no clear D. Looked up from germline, CDR1 is MDHEN and CDR2 is SYDVKM. Trimming stripped 6 bases from V and 9 bases from J, with 13 bases between. The CDR3 is made up of 12 amino acids. The CDR3 coding sequence is TGTGCCAGCAGAGCAGGAGTGGACACGCAGTATTTT. Translated: CASRAGVDTQYF. Full variable domain (rest looked up from reference TRBV28 and TRBJ2-3): DVKVTQSSRYLVKRTGEKVFLECVQDMDHENMFWYRQDPGLGLRLIYFSYDVKMKEKGDIPEGYSVSREKKERFSLILESASTNQTSMYLCASRAGVDTQYFGPGTRLTVL.

V is TRBV4-3 and J is TRBJ2-1; maybe TRBD2 (5 bases). Trimming took off 0 bases at V and 4 bases at J, with 10 bases between the two ends. Germline V gene data show CDR1 as LGHNA and CDR2 as YSLEER. This CDR3 spans 15 amino acids. CDR3 amino acids: CASSQDGLSYNEQFF. CDR3 in DNA: TGCGCCAGCAGCCAAGATGGACTCTCTTACAATGAGCAGTTCTTC.